Sequencing of this T cell receptor (beta chain) was carried out in a study of T-cell reconstitution after alpha-beta-depleted transplantation in children. General observations from the study: From newly produced T cells came most of the T-cell counts and diversity one year after transplant. Approximately two months post-transplant, alpha-beta T cells reportedly originated from several hundred expanded graft clones.

Unique molecular identifiers featured in how the TCRbeta library was prepared. In TCRdb, the PCR reads were re-called with MiXCR into one record per CDR3 protein. The sample shows hundreds of thousands of distinct CDR3 sequences, 13% of them seen only once. On this clonotype: Its antigen is currently unknown.

The source was PBMCs, collected before TCRalphabeta/CD19-depleted stem cell transplant. The TCR originated in a girl aged 2-10 years with congenital amegakaryocytic thrombocytopenia, due to receive a stem cell transplant.

The CDR3 sequence is CASSPGLVIIAGELFF. CDR3 in DNA: TGTGCCAGCAGCCCCGGACTAGTTATTATCGCCGGGGAGCTGTTTTTT. The chain couples TRBV7-9 to TRBJ2-2, with 7 nucleotides matching TRBD2. This CDR3 comprises 16 residues. Germline CDR1 and CDR2: SEHNR and FQNEAQ (reference sequence). The junction had 12 bases not matched to a gene; V was cut back by 5 bases and J by 6 bases.